Shown below are 20 T cell receptor beta chains from a single sample sequenced in a study of CD8+ T cells in alopecia areata. The sequencing template was cDNA reverse transcribed from extracted RNA. Clones were sequenced by immunoSEQ multiplex PCR, and TCRdb holds only the in-frame ones, with some missing. Of about 250,000 clones listed, 65% to 70% are singletons. The specimen comprised CD4+ T cells sorted from blood, sampled at week 0. These receptors originate from a human donor with alopecia areata.

The V gene is TRBV30, the J gene TRBJ2-2; 10 bases line up with TRBD1. V was clipped by 1 base and J by 2 bases; unmatched bases: 10. Germline-derived CDR1 and CDR2 are GTSNPN and SVGIG (reference sequence). The CDR3 spans 18 residues. The CDR3 protein is CAWSGHRDRGLNTGELFF. In DNA, the CDR3 is TGTGCCTGGAGTGGCCATCGCGACAGGGGGCTTAACACCGGGGAGCTGTTTTTT. The whole variable domain, filled in from reference TRBV30 and TRBJ2-2, reads SQTIHQWPATLVQPVGSPLSLECTVEGTSNPNLYWYRQAAGRGLQLLFYSVGIGQISSEVPQNLSASRPQDRQFILSSKKLLLSDSGFYLCAWSGHRDRGLNTGELFFGEGSRLTVL.

J is TRBJ2-3 and V is TRBV30, with D unclear. This CDR3 is built from 15 residues. Germline CDR1 and CDR2: GTSNPN and SVGIG (reference sequence). Trimming cost V 3 bases and J 3 bases, with 16 bases left between them. CDR3 sequence: CAWRYRAQGTDTQYF. The CDR3 bases are TGTGCCTGGAGATATCGAGCTCAAGGGACAGATACGCAGTATTTT.

The chain carries TRBV30 and TRBJ1-6; possible D gene TRBD1, 6 bases. This CDR3 contains 15 residues. Looked up from germline, CDR1 is GTSNPN and CDR2 is SVGIG (reference sequence). Trimming shortened V by 4 bases and J by 7 bases, and 17 bases separated the two germline ends. CDR3 region: CAWIVGGTENSPLHF. The CDR3 nucleotides are TGTGCCTGGATCGTAGGGGGGACCGAGAATTCACCCCTCCACTTT.

In regard to this clone: Other DNA sequences in this specimen translate into the identical CDR3. This chain joins TRBV30 and TRBJ2-5; either TRBD1 or TRBD2 may fit D (5 bases each). CDR3 length: 12 amino acids. Trimming pared 3 bases from V and 5 bases from J, leaving 10 bases between. The germline V gene encodes CDR1 GTSNPN and CDR2 SVGIG (reference sequence). The CDR3 here is CAWRRGGETQYF. The CDR3 DNA is TGTGCCTGGAGACGGGGCGGGGAGACCCAGTACTTC.

The chain combines TRBV5-1 with TRBJ1-6; no reliable D call. Trimming left V 0 bases short and J 9 bases short, with 13 bases between. The CDR3 extends over 15 amino acids. CDR1 is SGHRS and CDR2 is YFSETQ in the germline V gene. The CDR3 DNA follows: TGCGCCAGCAGCTTGGCCCAGACTAGTGGTTCACCCCTCCACTTT. Amino acid sequence: CASSLAQTSGSPLHF.

This sequence joins TRBV7-2 and TRBJ1-5; 10 bases map to TRBD1. The CDR3 extends over 16 amino acids. The trim removed 4 bases at V and 3 bases at J, leaving 6 bases unmatched. Germline values: CDR1 SGHTA, CDR2 FQGNSA. The CDR3 nucleotides read TGTGCCAGCAGCTCATCCGGGACAGGGGACAATCAGCCCCAGCATTTT. Protein sequence: CASSSSGTGDNQPQHF.

The CDR3 DNA sequence: TGCAGCGTTGAGTGGGGGGACGGGGAGCTGTTTTTT. It is translated as CSVEWGDGELFF. The chain combines TRBV29-1 with TRBJ2-2, with D possibly being TRBD2 (6 bases). Germline V gene lookup returns CDR1 SQVTM and CDR2 ANQGSEA. Trimming cost V 3 bases and J 7 bases, with 9 bases left between them. The CDR3 runs to 12 residues.

V is TRBV2 and J is TRBJ2-5, with D unresolved. Germline lookup yields CDR1 SNHLY and CDR2 FYNNEI. This CDR3 region has 13 residues. V was trimmed by 8 bases and J by 5 bases, leaving 15 bases between them. This chain's CDR3 is CASAGLGAETQYF. The CDR3 bases are TGTGCCAGCGCTGGCCTCGGTGCGGAGACCCAGTACTTC.

There are a few counts of this clone. CDR3 nucleotides: TGTGCCAGCAGCTCGGTTGGTCCTTTTGGCAATCAGCCCCAGCATTTT. Translation gives CASSSVGPFGNQPQHF. This sequence joins TRBV7-9 and TRBJ1-5; D not resolved. The germline V and J ends were trimmed by 4 bases and 2 bases, with 15 bases remaining between them. This CDR3 contains 16 residues. Germline V lookup: CDR1 SEHNR, CDR2 FQNEAQ (reference sequence).

This chain joins TRBV5-6 and TRBJ2-7, with a possible D match to TRBD2 (7 bases). This CDR3 is 14 amino acids long. Deletions cut 9 bases from V and 2 bases from J, with 18 bases between. CDR1 SGHDT and CDR2 YYEEEE come from the germline V gene. CDR3 loop: CATRTYGGPYEQYF. As DNA, the CDR3 is TGTGCCACCCGAACCTACGGGGGGCCCTACGAGCAGTACTTC.

With regard to this clone: Other DNA sequences in this sample translate to the same CDR3. The chain joins TRBV7-2 to TRBJ1-5; 7 bases align to TRBD1. V trimming: 2 bases; J trimming: 7 bases; junction bases outside the gene matches: 5. The CDR3 has 14 amino acids. Germline V gives CDR1 SGHTA, CDR2 FQGNSA. CDR3 sequence (DNA): TGTGCCAGCAGCTTACGACAGGGCTCCCAGCCCCAGCATTTT. Amino acids: CASSLRQGSQPQHF.

The CDR3 bases are TGTGCCTGGAGTAACAGAAACACCATATATTTT. Protein product: CAWSNRNTIYF. This chain connects TRBV30 to TRBJ1-3; no clear D. Trimming removed 2 bases at V and 5 bases at J, with 4 bases between. There are 11 residues in the CDR3. In germline, CDR1 is GTSNPN, CDR2 SVGIG (reference sequence).

The gene calls are TRBV30 and TRBJ2-3; TRBD2 is a possible D gene (7 bases). Trimming took off 0 bases at V and 6 bases at J, with 16 bases between the two ends. The CDR3 extends over 15 amino acids. Germline-derived CDR1 and CDR2 are GTSNPN and SVGIG (reference sequence). The CDR3 spells CAWSVPAGTSDTQYF. The CDR3 bases are TGTGCCTGGAGTGTTCCAGCGGGGACATCCGATACGCAGTATTTT.

This clone occurred once. The CDR3 nucleotides read TGTGCCTGGAGTGTAAGGGGAAAAGGGGAGCAGTTCTTC. It encodes CAWSVRGKGEQFF. The chain links TRBV30 to TRBJ2-1, with D perhaps TRBD1 (5 bases). Germline CDR1 GTSNPN, CDR2 SVGIG (reference sequence). V was cut by 0 bases and J by 10 bases, with 13 bases left in between. CDR3 length: 13 residues. Looking up the rest from reference TRBV30 and TRBJ2-1 gives the full variable domain: SQTIHQWPATLVQPVGSPLSLECTVEGTSNPNLYWYRQAAGRGLQLLFYSVGIGQISSEVPQNLSASRPQDRQFILSSKKLLLSDSGFYLCAWSVRGKGEQFFGPGTRLTVL.

The chain couples TRBV5-6 to TRBJ1-6, with D maybe TRBD1 (5 bases). V gave up 0 bases and J gave up 10 bases, with 11 bases separating them. CDR1 SGHDT and CDR2 YYEEEE come from the germline V gene. The CDR3 runs 14 residues. The CDR3 here is CASSLARRGSPLHF. In DNA, the CDR3 is TGTGCCAGCAGCTTGGCGAGAAGGGGCTCACCCCTCCACTTT.

This chain links TRBV5-1 with TRBJ2-7; D remains ambiguous. In germline, CDR1 is SGHRS, CDR2 YFSETQ. This CDR3 has 14 residues. V dropped 4 bases and J dropped 2 bases, with 13 bases sitting between them. The CDR3 is CASSIDPMTYEQYF. DNA of the CDR3: TGCGCCAGCAGCATTGACCCTATGACCTACGAGCAGTACTTC. The full variable domain, in which reference TRBV5-1 and TRBJ2-7 provide the parts outside the CDR3, is KAGVTQTPRYLIKTRGQQVTLSCSPISGHRSVSWYQQTPGQGLQFLFEYFSETQRNKGNFPGRFSGRQFSNSRSEMNVSTLELGDSALYLCASSIDPMTYEQYFGPGTRLTVT.

The rearrangement uses TRBV30 and TRBJ1-2; D uncertain. V lost 2 bases to trimming and J lost 4 bases, with 14 bases between them. In germline, CDR1 is GTSNPN, CDR2 SVGIG (reference sequence). This CDR3 contains 14 residues. The CDR3 region has the DNA TGTGCCTGGAGTTTCTCGCGGTCGAGCTATGGCTACACCTTC. Translated, it gives CAWSFSRSSYGYTF.

J is TRBJ2-5 and V is TRBV2, with 9 bases aligning to TRBD2. The CDR3 has 15 amino acids. Trimming took 6 bases from V and 4 from J; bases not matched to a gene: 9. The germline CDR1 and CDR2 sequences are SNHLY and FYNNEI. CDR3: CASRLERGAPETQYF. The CDR3 DNA follows: TGTGCCAGCAGGCTTGAGCGGGGGGCCCCAGAGACCCAGTACTTC. Full variable domain (rest looked up from reference TRBV2 and TRBJ2-5): EPEVTQTPSHQVTQMGQEVILRCVPISNHLYFYWYRQILGQKVEFLVSFYNNEISEKSEIFDDQFSVERPDGSNFTLKIRSTKLEDSAMYFCASRLERGAPETQYFGPGTRLLVL.

V gene TRBV29-1 combines with J gene TRBJ2-5, with 7 bases that match TRBD1. With V trimmed by 1 base and J by 5 bases, 7 bases remained unmatched. Germline-derived CDR1 and CDR2 are SQVTM and ANQGSEA. The length of the CDR3 is 14 residues. CDR3 sequence (DNA): TGCAGCGTTGAAGGAGACAGGGCCAGGGAGACCCAGTACTTC. Its translation: CSVEGDRARETQYF.

The chain combines TRBV30 with TRBJ2-3, with D hard to call. The CDR3 consists of 13 residues. Trimming pared 3 bases from V and 0 bases from J, leaving 7 bases between. Germline CDR1 is GTSNPN and CDR2 is SVGIG (reference sequence). The CDR3 nucleotides are TGTGCCTGGAGAACGGTTAGCACAGATACGCAGTATTTT. It specifies CAWRTVSTDTQYF.